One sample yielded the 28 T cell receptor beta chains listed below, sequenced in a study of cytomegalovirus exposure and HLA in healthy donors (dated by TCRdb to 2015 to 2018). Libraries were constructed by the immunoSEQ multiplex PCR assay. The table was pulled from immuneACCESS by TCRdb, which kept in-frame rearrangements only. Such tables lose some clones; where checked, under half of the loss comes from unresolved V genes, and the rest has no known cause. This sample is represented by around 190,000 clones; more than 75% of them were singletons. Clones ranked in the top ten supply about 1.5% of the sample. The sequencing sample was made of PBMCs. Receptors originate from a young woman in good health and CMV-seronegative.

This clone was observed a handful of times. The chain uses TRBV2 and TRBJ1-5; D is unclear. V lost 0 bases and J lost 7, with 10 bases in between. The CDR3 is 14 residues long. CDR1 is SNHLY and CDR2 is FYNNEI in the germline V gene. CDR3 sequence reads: CASSEAPPVQPQHF. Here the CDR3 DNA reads TGTGCCAGCAGTGAAGCCCCCCCGGTACAGCCCCAGCATTTT.

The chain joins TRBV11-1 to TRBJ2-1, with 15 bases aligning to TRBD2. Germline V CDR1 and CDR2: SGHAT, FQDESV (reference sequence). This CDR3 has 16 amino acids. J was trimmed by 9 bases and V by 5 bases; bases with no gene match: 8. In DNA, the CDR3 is TGTGCCAGCAGCCCCGGGACTAGCGGGAGGCAGAGTGAGCAGTTCTTC. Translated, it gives CASSPGTSGRQSEQFF.

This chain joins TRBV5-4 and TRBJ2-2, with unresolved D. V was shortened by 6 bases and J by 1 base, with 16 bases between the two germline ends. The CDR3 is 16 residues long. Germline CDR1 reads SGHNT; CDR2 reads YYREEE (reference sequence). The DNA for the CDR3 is TGTGCCAGCAAGGATGTGACAATCGGGAACACCGGGGAGCTGTTTTTT. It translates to CASKDVTIGNTGELFF.

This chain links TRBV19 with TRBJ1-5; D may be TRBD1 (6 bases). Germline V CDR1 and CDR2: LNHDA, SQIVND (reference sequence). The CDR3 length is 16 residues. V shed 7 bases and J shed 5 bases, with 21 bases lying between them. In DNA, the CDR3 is TGTGCCAGTATCGAGGGGGGGTGGAAGTTCGATCAGCCCCAGCATTTT. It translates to CASIEGGWKFDQPQHF. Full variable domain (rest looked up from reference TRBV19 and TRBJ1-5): DGGITQSPKYLFRKEGQNVTLSCEQNLNHDAMYWYRQDPGQGLRLIYYSQIVNDFQKGDIAEGYSVSREKKESFPLTVTSAQKNPTAFYLCASIEGGWKFDQPQHFGDGTRLSIL.

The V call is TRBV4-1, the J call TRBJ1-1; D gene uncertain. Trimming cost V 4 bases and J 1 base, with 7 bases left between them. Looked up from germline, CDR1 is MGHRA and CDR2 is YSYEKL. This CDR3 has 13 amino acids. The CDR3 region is CASSPGQNTEAFF. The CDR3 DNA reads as TGCGCCAGCAGCCCTGGGCAGAACACTGAAGCTTTCTTT.

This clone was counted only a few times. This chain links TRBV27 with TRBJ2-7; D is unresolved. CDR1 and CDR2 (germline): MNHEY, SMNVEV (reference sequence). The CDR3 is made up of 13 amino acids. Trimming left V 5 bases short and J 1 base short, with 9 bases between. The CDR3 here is CASSPLASYEQYF. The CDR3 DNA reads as TGTGCCAGCAGTCCCCTGGCATCCTACGAGCAGTACTTC.

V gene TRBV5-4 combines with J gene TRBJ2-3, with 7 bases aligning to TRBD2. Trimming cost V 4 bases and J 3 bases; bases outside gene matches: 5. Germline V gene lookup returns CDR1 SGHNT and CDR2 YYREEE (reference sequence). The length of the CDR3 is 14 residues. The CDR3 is CASSPAGETDTQYF. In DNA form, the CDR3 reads TGTGCCAGCAGCCCGGCGGGGGAAACAGATACGCAGTATTTT. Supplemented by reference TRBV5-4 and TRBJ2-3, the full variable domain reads ETGVTQSPTHLIKTRGQQVTLRCSSQSGHNTVSWYQQALGQGPQFIFQYYREEENGRGNFPPRFSGLQFPNYSSELNVNALELDDSALYLCASSPAGETDTQYFGPGTRLTVL.

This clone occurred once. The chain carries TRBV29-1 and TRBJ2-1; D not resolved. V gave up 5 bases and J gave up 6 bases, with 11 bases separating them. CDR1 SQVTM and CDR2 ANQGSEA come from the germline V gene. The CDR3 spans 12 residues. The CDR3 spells CSVYRVRNEQFF. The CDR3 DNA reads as TGCAGCGTTTACAGAGTACGCAATGAGCAGTTCTTC.

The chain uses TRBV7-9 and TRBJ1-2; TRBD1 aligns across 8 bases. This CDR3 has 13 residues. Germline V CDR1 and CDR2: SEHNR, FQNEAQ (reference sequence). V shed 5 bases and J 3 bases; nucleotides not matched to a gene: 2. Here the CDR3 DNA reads TGTGCCAGCAGCCTACAGGGGGACTATGGCTACACCTTC. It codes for CASSLQGDYGYTF.

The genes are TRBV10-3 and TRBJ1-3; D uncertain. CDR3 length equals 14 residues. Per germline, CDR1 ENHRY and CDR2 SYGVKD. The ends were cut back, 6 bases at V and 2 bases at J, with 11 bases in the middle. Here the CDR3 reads CAISDPTAGNTIYF. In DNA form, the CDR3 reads TGTGCCATCAGCGACCCAACAGCTGGAAACACCATATATTTT.

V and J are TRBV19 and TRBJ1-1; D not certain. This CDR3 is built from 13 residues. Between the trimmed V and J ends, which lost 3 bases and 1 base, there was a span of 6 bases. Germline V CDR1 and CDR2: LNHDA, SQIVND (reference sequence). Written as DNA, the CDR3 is TGTGCCAGTAGTATCGGGGAGAACACTGAAGCTTTCTTT. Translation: CASSIGENTEAFF.

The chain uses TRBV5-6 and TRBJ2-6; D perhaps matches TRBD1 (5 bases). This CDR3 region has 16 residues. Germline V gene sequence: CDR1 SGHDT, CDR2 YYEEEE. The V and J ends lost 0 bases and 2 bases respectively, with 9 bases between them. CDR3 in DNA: TGTGCCAGCAGCTTGGACAGGACCCCTGGGGCCAACGTCCTGACTTTC. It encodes CASSLDRTPGANVLTF.

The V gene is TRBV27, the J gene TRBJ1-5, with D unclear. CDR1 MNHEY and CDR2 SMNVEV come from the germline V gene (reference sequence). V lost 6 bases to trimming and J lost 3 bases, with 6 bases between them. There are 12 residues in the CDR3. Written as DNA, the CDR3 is TGTGCCAGCAGCCCTAACAATCAGCCCCAGCATTTT. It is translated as CASSPNNQPQHF.

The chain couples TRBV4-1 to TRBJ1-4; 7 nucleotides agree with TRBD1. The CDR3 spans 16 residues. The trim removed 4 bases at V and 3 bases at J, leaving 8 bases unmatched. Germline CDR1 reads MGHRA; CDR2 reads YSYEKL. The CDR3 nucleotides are TGCGCCAGCAGCCTCGATGACAGGGCGTCTAATGAAAAACTGTTTTTT. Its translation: CASSLDDRASNEKLFF.

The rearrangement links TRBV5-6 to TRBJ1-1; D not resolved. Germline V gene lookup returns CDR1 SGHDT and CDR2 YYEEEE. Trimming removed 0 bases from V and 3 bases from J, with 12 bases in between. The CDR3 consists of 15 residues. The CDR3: CASSLDPGSDTEAFF. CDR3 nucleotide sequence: TGTGCCAGCAGCTTGGATCCAGGATCAGACACTGAAGCTTTCTTT. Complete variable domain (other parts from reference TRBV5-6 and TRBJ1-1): DAGVTQSPTHLIKTRGQQVTLRCSPKSGHDTVSWYQQALGQGPQFIFQYYEEEERQRGNFPDRFSGHQFPNYSSELNVNALLLGDSALYLCASSLDPGSDTEAFFGQGTRLTVV.

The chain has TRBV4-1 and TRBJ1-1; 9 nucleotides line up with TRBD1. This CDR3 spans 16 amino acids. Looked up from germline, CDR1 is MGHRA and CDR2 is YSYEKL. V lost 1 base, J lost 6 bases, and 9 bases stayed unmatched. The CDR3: CASSQAGQGRTAEAFF. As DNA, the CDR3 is TGCGCCAGCAGCCAAGCTGGACAGGGGCGAACGGCTGAAGCTTTCTTT.

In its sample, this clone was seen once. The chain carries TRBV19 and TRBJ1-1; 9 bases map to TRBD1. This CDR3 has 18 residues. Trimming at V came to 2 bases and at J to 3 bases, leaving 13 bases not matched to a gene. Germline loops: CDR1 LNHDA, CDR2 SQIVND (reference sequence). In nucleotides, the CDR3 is TGTGCCAGTAGTATACCCCCGGGGACAGGGAGGACGGACACTGAAGCTTTCTTT. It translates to CASSIPPGTGRTDTEAFF.

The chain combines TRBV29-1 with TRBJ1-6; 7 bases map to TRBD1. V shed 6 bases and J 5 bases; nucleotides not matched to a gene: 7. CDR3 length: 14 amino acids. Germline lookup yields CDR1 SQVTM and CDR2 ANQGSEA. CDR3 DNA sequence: TGCAGCGTCCTGATGGGACAGAATAATTCACCCCTCCACTTT. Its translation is CSVLMGQNNSPLHF.

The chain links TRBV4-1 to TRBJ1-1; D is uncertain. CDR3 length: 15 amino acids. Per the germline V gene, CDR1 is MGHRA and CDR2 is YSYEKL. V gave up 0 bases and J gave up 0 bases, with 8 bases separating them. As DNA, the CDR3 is TGCGCCAGCAGCCAAGACTACAGCTTGAACACTGAAGCTTTCTTT. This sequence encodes CASSQDYSLNTEAFF.

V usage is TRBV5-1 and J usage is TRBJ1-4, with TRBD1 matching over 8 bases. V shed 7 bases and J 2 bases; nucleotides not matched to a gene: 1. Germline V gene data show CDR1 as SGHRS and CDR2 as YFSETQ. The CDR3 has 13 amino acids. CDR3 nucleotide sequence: TGCGCCAGCCGACAGGGGACTAATGAAAAACTGTTTTTT. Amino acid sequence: CASRQGTNEKLFF.

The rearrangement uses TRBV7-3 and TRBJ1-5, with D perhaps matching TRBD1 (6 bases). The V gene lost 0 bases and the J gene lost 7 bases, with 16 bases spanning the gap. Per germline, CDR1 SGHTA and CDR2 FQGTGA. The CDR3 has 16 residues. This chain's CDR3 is CASSLTPPGEGQPQHF. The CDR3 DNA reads TGTGCCAGCAGCTTAACGCCCCCAGGGGAGGGCCAGCCCCAGCATTTT. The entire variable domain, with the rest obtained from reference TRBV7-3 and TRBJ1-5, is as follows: GAGVSQTPSNKVTEKGKYVELRCDPISGHTALYWYRQSLGQGPEFLIYFQGTGAADDSGLPNDRFFAVRPEGSVSTLKIQRTERGDSAVYLCASSLTPPGEGQPQHFGDGTRLSIL.

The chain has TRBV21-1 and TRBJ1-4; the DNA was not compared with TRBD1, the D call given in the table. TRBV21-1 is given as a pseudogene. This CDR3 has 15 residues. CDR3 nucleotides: TGTGCCAGCAGCAAAGAAAGGGGTTCAGGGGAAAAACTGTTTTTT. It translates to CASSKERGSGEKLFF.

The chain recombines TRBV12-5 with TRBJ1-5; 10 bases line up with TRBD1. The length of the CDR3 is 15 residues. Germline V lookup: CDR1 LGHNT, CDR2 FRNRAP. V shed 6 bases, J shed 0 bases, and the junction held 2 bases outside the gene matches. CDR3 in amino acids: CASGGTGDSNQPQHF. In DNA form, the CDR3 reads TGTGCTAGTGGGGGGACAGGGGATAGCAATCAGCCCCAGCATTTT.

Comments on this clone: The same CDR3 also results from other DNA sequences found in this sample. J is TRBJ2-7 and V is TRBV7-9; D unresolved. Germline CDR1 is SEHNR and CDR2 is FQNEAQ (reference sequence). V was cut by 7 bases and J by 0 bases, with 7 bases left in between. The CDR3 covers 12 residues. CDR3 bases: TGTGCCAGCACCCCCTCCTCCTACGAGCAGTACTTC. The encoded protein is CASTPSSYEQYF.

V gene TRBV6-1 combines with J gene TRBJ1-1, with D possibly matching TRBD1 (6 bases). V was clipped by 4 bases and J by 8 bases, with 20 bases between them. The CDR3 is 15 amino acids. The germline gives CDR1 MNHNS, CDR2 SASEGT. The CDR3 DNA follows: TGTGCCAGCAGTGTCCTCGGGGGGGGGCCATTCGAAGCTTTCTTT. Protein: CASSVLGGGPFEAFF.

Here the CDR3 reads CASRRVDTQYF. CDR3 coding DNA: TGTGCCAGCAGGAGGGTAGATACGCAGTATTTT. The chain links TRBV2 to TRBJ2-3, with TRBD2 as a possible D gene (5 bases). V was clipped by 6 bases and J by 5 bases, with 6 bases between them. Germline V CDR1 and CDR2: SNHLY, FYNNEI. CDR3 length: 11 residues. Full variable domain (outside the CDR3, taken from reference TRBV2 and TRBJ2-3): EPEVTQTPSHQVTQMGQEVILRCVPISNHLYFYWYRQILGQKVEFLVSFYNNEISEKSEIFDDQFSVERPDGSNFTLKIRSTKLEDSAMYFCASRRVDTQYFGPGTRLTVL.

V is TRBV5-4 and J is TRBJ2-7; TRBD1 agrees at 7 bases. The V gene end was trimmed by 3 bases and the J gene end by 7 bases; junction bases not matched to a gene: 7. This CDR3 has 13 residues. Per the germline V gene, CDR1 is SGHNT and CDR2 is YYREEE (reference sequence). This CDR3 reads CASSYDRVWEQYF. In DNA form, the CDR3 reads TGTGCCAGCAGCTATGACAGGGTGTGGGAGCAGTACTTC.

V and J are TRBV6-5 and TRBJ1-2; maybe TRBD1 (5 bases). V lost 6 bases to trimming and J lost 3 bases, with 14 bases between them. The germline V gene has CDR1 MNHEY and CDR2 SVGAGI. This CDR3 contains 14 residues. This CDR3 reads CASRPWGDDYGYTF. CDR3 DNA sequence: TGTGCCAGCAGACCCTGGGGGGACGACTATGGCTACACCTTC.